This T cell receptor beta chain was retrieved from a study of immune characterization of retroperitoneal liposarcoma. TCRdb analysed the PCR reads with MiXCR anew, one entry per CDR3 protein. The table lists about 10,000 distinct CDR3 sequences, 37% of them singletons. The sequence was collected from a male donor with retroperitoneal liposarcoma. The sequencing sample was made of tumor tissue.

CDR3: CASALSVKAGEADTQYF. CDR3 in DNA: TGTGCTAGTGCCCTTTCTGTTAAAGCGGGAGAGGCAGATACGCAGTATTTT. The chain joins TRBV12-5 to TRBJ2-3; 8 positions agree with TRBD2. The junction had 16 bases not matched to a gene; V was cut back by 7 bases and J by 4 bases. This CDR3 region has 17 residues. Germline loops: CDR1 LGHNT, CDR2 FRNRAP.